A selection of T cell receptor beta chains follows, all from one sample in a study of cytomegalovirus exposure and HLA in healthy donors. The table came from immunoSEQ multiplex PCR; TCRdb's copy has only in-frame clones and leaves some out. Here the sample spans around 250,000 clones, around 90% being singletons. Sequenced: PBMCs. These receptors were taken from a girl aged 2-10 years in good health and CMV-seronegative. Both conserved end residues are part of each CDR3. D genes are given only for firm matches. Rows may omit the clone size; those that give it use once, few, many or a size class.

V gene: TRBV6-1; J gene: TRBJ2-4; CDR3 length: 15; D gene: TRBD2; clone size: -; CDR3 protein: CASSSQRGAKNIQYF; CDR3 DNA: TGTGCCAGCAGTTCACAGCGGGGAGCCAAAAACATTCAGTACTTC
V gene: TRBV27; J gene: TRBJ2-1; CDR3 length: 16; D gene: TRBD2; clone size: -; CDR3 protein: CASRNLAGGIYNEQFF; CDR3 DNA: TGTGCCAGCAGGAACCTAGCGGGAGGGATCTACAATGAGCAGTTCTTC
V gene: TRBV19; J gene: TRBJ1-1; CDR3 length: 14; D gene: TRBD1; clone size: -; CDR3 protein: CASSDAGTGIEAFF; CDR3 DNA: TGTGCCAGTAGCGACGCCGGGACAGGGATTGAAGCTTTCTTT
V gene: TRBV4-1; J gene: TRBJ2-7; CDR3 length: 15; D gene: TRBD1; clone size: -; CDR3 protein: CASSQPGGKSYEQYF; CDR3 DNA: TGCGCCAGCAGCCAACCAGGGGGCAAATCCTACGAGCAGTACTTC
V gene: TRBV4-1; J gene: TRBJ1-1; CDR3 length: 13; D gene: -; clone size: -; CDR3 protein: CASSQGANTEAFF; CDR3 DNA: TGCGCCAGCAGCCAAGGGGCGAACACTGAAGCTTTCTTT
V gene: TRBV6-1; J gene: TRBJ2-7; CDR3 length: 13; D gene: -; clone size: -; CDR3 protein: CASSELASYEQYF; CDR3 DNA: TGTGCCAGCAGTGAACTAGCCTCCTACGAGCAGTACTTC
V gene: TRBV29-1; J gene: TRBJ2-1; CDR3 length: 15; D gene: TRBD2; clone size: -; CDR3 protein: CSVGAASGAHNEQFF; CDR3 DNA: TGCAGCGTTGGGGCGGCTAGCGGTGCTCACAATGAGCAGTTCTTC
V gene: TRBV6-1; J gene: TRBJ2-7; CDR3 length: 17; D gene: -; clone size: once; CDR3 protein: CASSEALRGTTITKQYF; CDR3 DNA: TGTGCCAGCAGTGAAGCGCTTCGAGGGACAACAATTACTAAGCAGTACTTC
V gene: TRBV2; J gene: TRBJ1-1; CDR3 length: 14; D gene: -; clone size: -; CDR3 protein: CASTTQGTNTEAFF; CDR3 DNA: TGTGCCAGCACAACGCAGGGGACGAACACTGAAGCTTTCTTT
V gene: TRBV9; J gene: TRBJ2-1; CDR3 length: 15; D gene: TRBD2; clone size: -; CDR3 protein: CASSVIAGGNNEQFF; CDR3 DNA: TGTGCCAGCAGCGTAATTGCGGGAGGAAACAATGAGCAGTTCTTC
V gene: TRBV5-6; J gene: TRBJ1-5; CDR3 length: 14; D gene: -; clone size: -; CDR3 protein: CASSLLYSNQPQHF; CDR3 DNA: TGTGCCAGCAGCTTGCTGTATAGCAATCAGCCCCAGCATTTT
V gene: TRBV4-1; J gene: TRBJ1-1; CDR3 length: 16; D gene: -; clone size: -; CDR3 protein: CASSRLSAEGNTEAFF; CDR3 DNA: TGCGCCAGCAGCCGCCTATCGGCGGAAGGGAACACTGAAGCTTTCTTT
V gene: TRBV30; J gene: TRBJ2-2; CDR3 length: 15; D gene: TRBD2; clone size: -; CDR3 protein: CAWSEPRRGAGELFF; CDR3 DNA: TGTGCCTGGAGCGAACCTCGTCGGGGGGCCGGGGAGCTGTTTTTT
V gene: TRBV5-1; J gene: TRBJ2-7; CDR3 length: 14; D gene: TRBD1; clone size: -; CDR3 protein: CASSLWDRLYEQYF; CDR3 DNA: TGCGCCAGCAGTCTTTGGGACAGACTCTACGAGCAGTACTTC
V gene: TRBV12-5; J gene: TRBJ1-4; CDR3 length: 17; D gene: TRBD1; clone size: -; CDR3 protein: CASGPPGTGVTNEKLFF; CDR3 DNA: TGTGCTAGTGGTCCTCCTGGGACAGGGGTGACTAATGAAAAACTGTTTTTT
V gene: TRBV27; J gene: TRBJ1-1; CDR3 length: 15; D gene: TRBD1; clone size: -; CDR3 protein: CASSLRTGLNTEAFF; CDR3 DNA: TGTGCCAGCAGTCTAAGGACAGGTCTGAACACTGAAGCTTTCTTT
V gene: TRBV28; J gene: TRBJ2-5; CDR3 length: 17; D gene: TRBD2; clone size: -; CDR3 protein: CASSLTTSGGAQETQYF; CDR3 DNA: TGTGCCAGCAGTTTAACGACTAGCGGGGGAGCCCAAGAGACCCAGTACTTC
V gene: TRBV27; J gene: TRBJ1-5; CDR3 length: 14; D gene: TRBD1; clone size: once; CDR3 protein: CASRDRVHNQPQHF; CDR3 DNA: TGTGCCAGCAGGGACAGGGTCCACAATCAGCCCCAGCATTTT
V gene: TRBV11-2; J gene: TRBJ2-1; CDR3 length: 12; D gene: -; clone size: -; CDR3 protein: CASSLVGIEQFF; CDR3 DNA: TGTGCCAGCAGTCTTGTGGGCATTGAGCAGTTCTTC
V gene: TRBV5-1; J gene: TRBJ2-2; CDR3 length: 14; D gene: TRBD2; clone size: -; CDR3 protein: CASSTGGGAGELFF; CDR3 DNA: TGCGCCAGCAGCACGGGAGGGGGAGCCGGGGAGCTGTTTTTT